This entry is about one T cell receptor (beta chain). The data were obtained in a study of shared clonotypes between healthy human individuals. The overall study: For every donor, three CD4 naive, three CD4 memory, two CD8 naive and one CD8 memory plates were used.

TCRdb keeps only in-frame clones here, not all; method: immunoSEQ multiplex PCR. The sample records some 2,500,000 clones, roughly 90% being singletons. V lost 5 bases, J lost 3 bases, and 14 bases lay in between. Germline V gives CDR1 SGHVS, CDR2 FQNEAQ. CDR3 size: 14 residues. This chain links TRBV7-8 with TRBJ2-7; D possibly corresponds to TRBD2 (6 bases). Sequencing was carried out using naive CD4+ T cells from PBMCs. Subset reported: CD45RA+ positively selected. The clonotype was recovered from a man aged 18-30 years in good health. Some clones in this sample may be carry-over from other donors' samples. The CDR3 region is CASSAASVYYEQYF. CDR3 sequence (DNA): TGTGCCAGCAGCGCCGCTAGCGTTTACTACGAGCAGTACTTC.